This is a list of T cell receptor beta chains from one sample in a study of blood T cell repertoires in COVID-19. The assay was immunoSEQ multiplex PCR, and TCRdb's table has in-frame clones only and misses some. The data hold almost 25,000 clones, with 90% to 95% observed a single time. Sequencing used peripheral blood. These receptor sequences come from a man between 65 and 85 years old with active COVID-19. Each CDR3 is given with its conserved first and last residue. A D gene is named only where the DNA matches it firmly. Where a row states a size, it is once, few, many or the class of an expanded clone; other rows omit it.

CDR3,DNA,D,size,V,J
CASSLQGPDGYTF,TGTGCCAGCAGTTTGCAGGGCCCCGATGGCTACACCTTC,NA,NA,TRBV28,TRBJ1-2
CASTLGVGTYEQYF,TGTGCCAGCACGCTAGGGGTGGGGACCTACGAGCAGTACTTC,NA,NA,TRBV28,TRBJ2-7
CASSPDRLTSGTEAFF,TGTGCCAGCTCACCGGACAGGCTTACCTCGGGCACTGAAGCTTTCTTT,TRBD1,NA,TRBV18,TRBJ1-1
CASSLQNQPQHF,TGTGCCAGCAGCTTACAAAATCAGCCCCAGCATTTT,NA,NA,TRBV7-6,TRBJ1-5
CASSPLTGGSNQPQHF,TGTGCCAGCAGCCCTCTGACAGGGGGAAGCAATCAGCCCCAGCATTTT,TRBD1,NA,TRBV6-2/TRBV6-3,TRBJ1-5
CASSPQGAGNQPQHF,TGTGCCAGCAGTCCACAGGGGGCAGGGAATCAGCCCCAGCATTTT,TRBD1,NA,TRBV28,TRBJ1-5
CASRPGLGDEQFF,TGTGCCAGCAGACCCGGACTTGGGGATGAGCAGTTCTTC,NA,NA,TRBV27,TRBJ2-1
CASSSAGATTYGELFF,TGTGCCAGCAGTTCCGCGGGGGCCACTACTTACGGGGAGCTGTTTTTT,NA,once,TRBV28,TRBJ2-2
CSASRGIGYGYTF,TGCAGTGCTAGTCGCGGGATTGGTTATGGCTACACCTTC,NA,NA,TRBV20-1,TRBJ1-2
CASRLAGRYNEQFF,TGTGCCAGCAGACTAGCGGGCCGCTACAATGAGCAGTTCTTC,TRBD2,NA,TRBV27,TRBJ2-1
CASSLDSGGAAETQYF,TGTGCCAGCAGCTTGGATAGCGGGGGGGCCGCAGAGACCCAGTACTTC,TRBD2,NA,TRBV11-3,TRBJ2-5
CASSLGLAVNTGELFF,TGTGCCAGCAGTCTTGGACTAGCGGTTAACACCGGGGAGCTGTTTTTT,TRBD2,NA,TRBV27,TRBJ2-2
CASSSGLAGVYNEQFF,TGTGCCAGCAGTTCGGGACTAGCGGGAGTTTACAATGAGCAGTTCTTC,TRBD2,NA,TRBV6-5,TRBJ2-1
CASSQRSLYNSPLHF,TGCGCCAGCAGCCAGAGGTCCTTATATAATTCACCCCTCCACTTT,NA,NA,TRBV4-3,TRBJ1-6
CASSVASGRSHEQYF,TGTGCCAGCAGTGTGGCTAGCGGGAGGAGCCACGAGCAGTACTTC,TRBD2,NA,TRBV28,TRBJ2-7
CASSSILDEQYF,TGTGCCAGCAGCTCTATACTAGACGAGCAGTACTTC,NA,NA,TRBV11-3,TRBJ2-7
CASLASGRSNNEQFF,TGTGCCAGCTTGGCGAGCGGGAGGAGTAACAATGAGCAGTTCTTC,TRBD2,once,TRBV6-5,TRBJ2-1
CASSLIKDTQYF,TGTGCCAGCAGCTTAATCAAAGATACGCAGTATTTT,NA,NA,TRBV7-2,TRBJ2-3
CSAGSVQTNEKLFF,TGCAGCGCCGGGAGTGTTCAAACTAATGAAAAACTGTTTTTT,NA,NA,TRBV29-1,TRBJ1-4
CASSLVGTNTGELFF,TGTGCCAGCAGCTTAGTGGGCACTAACACCGGGGAGCTGTTTTTT,NA,once,TRBV7-8,TRBJ2-2
CASSQRGLGFDEQFF,TGTGCCAGCAGCCAAAGGGGGTTAGGGTTCGATGAGCAGTTCTTC,NA,NA,TRBV11-1,TRBJ2-1
CASSRPSRDTQYF,TGTGCCAGCTCACGGCCTAGCAGAGATACGCAGTATTTT,NA,NA,TRBV18,TRBJ2-3
CATGTGDSGANVLTF,TGTGCCACCGGGACAGGGGATTCCGGGGCCAACGTCCTGACTTTC,TRBD1,NA,TRBV19,TRBJ2-6
CASSALGRSSGNTIYF,TGTGCCAGCAGCGCCCTGGGCCGAAGCTCTGGAAACACCATATATTTT,NA,NA,TRBV9,TRBJ1-3
CASDHRGGETQYF,TGTGCCAGTGACCATCGGGGAGGGGAGACCCAGTACTTC,TRBD2,NA,TRBV28,TRBJ2-5
CASSPPWGGREQYF,TGCGCCAGCAGCCCGCCCTGGGGGGGTCGTGAGCAGTACTTC,TRBD2,NA,TRBV4-1,TRBJ2-7